A single sample is the source of the 14 T cell receptor beta chains below, sequenced in a study of neurological immune-mediated disorders. MiXCR was run by TCRdb on the 5' RACE reads, yielding one entry per CDR3 protein. This sample has about 60,000 distinct CDR3 sequences, with approximately 4% found just once. The material sequenced was PBMCs. The receptor source for this set is a man over 45 with multiple sclerosis.

The V and J genes are TRBV7-2 and TRBJ2-7; TRBD2 matches 10 bases. The CDR3 loop spans 13 amino acids. J gave up 12 bases and V 2 bases, and 7 bases lay outside the gene matches. Germline V lookup: CDR1 SGHTA, CDR2 FQGNSA. DNA for the CDR3: TGTGCCAGCAGCTTACTAGCGGGAGATTTAGGGTACTTC. Amino acid sequence: CASSLLAGDLGYF.

The rearrangement joins TRBV28 to TRBJ2-5, with D perhaps matching TRBD1 or TRBD2 (5 bases each). From germline, CDR1 is MDHEN and CDR2 SYDVKM. Trimming took off 0 bases at V and 5 bases at J, with 10 bases between the two ends. The CDR3 runs 14 residues. Written as DNA, the CDR3 is TGTGCCAGCAGTTTATGGACGGGACGGGAGACCCAGTACTTC. Protein: CASSLWTGRETQYF.

This chain uses TRBV28 with TRBJ2-7; TRBD2 matches at 9 bases. V trimming: 3 bases; J trimming: 5 bases; junction bases outside the gene matches: 5. The germline V gene has CDR1 MDHEN and CDR2 SYDVKM. The CDR3 has 14 residues. CDR3 protein: CASSLPSGIDEQYF. CDR3 DNA: TGTGCCAGCAGTTTGCCTAGCGGGATCGACGAGCAGTACTTC.

This clonotype was observed many times. V usage is TRBV5-5 and J usage is TRBJ2-1; a possible D gene is TRBD1 (5 bases). The germline V gene encodes CDR1 SGHKS and CDR2 YYEKEE (reference sequence). The V end was cut by 2 bases, the J end by 5 bases, with 8 bases between. The CDR3 is made up of 13 amino acids. The CDR3 is CASSFGRDNEQFF. The CDR3 nucleotides read TGTGCCAGCAGCTTCGGCAGGGACAATGAGCAGTTCTTC. Using reference TRBV5-5 and TRBJ2-1 for the parts outside the CDR3, the full variable domain is DAGVTQSPTHLIKTRGQQVTLRCSPISGHKSVSWYQQVLGQGPQFIFQYYEKEERGRGNFPDRFSARQFPNYSSELNVNALLLGDSALYLCASSFGRDNEQFFGPGTRLTVL.

This clonotype was detected ten times or more. This rearrangement joins TRBV27 to TRBJ1-6; D call uncertain. The germline V gene encodes CDR1 MNHEY and CDR2 SMNVEV (reference sequence). Trimming removed 0 bases from V and 14 bases from J, with 17 bases in between. CDR3 length: 15 residues. CDR3 DNA: TGTGCCAGCAGTTTATCCTCAGGAGGGAGGTCTACCCTCCACTTT. Translating gives CASSLSSGGRSTLHF.

This clonotype was recorded at least ten times. The genes are TRBV10-3 and TRBJ1-1, with 9 bases matching TRBD1. The CDR3 spans 15 residues. In germline, CDR1 is ENHRY, CDR2 SYGVKD. The V gene end was trimmed by 0 bases and the J gene end by 1 base; junction bases not matched to a gene: 0. The CDR3 reads CAISESDRGNTEAFF. DNA for the CDR3: TGTGCCATCAGTGAGTCGGACAGGGGGAACACTGAAGCTTTCTTT.

In this sample, this clonotype turned up many times. The chain joins TRBV11-2 to TRBJ2-7; 7 nucleotides line up with TRBD2. The length of the CDR3 is 16 residues. Losses at the gene ends were 3 bases for V and 2 bases for J; bases not matched to a gene: 10. Looked up from germline, CDR1 is SGHAT and CDR2 is FQNNGV. The CDR3 protein is CASSFGLGGVAYEQYF. In nucleotides, the CDR3 is TGTGCCAGCAGCTTCGGGTTGGGGGGGGTTGCCTACGAGCAGTACTTC.

This clonotype was seen repeatedly, ten times or more. The chain has TRBV10-3 and TRBJ2-5; D unclear. Trimming stripped 11 bases from V and 2 bases from J, with 18 bases between. The CDR3 is 14 residues long. Germline V CDR1 and CDR2: ENHRY, SYGVKD. CDR3 bases: TGTGCCCACGCCCGCTCGGACGGACAAGAGACCCAGTACTTC. This encodes CAHARSDGQETQYF.

The J gene is TRBJ2-3, the V gene TRBV7-6; TRBD1 is a possible D gene (6 bases). Germline lookup yields CDR1 SGHVS and CDR2 FNYEAQ. V was cut by 5 bases and J by 0 bases, with 18 bases left in between. CDR3 length equals 17 residues. CDR3 sequence reads: CASSNWRRTASTDTQYF. The CDR3 DNA is TGTGCCAGCAGCAACTGGCGGCGGACAGCTAGCACAGATACGCAGTATTTT.

In its sample, this clonotype was seen many times. The genes are TRBV20-1 and TRBJ1-2, with D tentatively TRBD1 (5 bases). Germline assignment: CDR1 DFQATT and CDR2 SNEGSKA (reference sequence). V lost 3 bases, J lost 4 bases, and 15 bases lay in between. This CDR3 is 14 amino acids long. The DNA for the CDR3 is TGCAGTGCTAGTGGCGACAGAGAGAGCTATGGCTACACCTTC. As protein: CSASGDRESYGYTF.

This clonotype was counted ten times or more. The rearrangement links TRBV28 to TRBJ2-3; unclear D gene. Germline lookup yields CDR1 MDHEN and CDR2 SYDVKM. The CDR3 consists of 14 residues. Trimming stripped 3 bases from V and 0 bases from J, with 7 bases between. The CDR3 DNA sequence: TGTGCCAGCAGTTTGTCAGCTAGCACAGATACGCAGTATTTT. Amino acid sequence: CASSLSASTDTQYF.

The genes are TRBV4-1 and TRBJ2-7, with D unclear. There are 12 residues in the CDR3. Trimming cost V 1 base and J 5 bases, with 6 bases left between them. The germline CDR1 and CDR2 sequences are MGHRA and YSYEKL. The CDR3 region is CASSQARHEQYF. CDR3 coding DNA: TGCGCCAGCAGCCAAGCTAGACACGAGCAGTACTTC.

This clonotype was observed at least ten times. The genes are TRBV10-3 and TRBJ2-1; TRBD2 matches 7 bases. Trimming removed 0 bases from V and 10 bases from J; junction bases left unmatched: 6. CDR3 length: 14 residues. The germline gives CDR1 ENHRY, CDR2 SYGVKD. CDR3 sequence: CAISESRTSWEQFF. The CDR3 DNA follows: TGTGCCATCAGTGAGTCGAGGACTAGTTGGGAGCAGTTCTTC.

This clonotype was seen many times. The rearrangement uses TRBV5-1 and TRBJ2-2; the D gene is possibly TRBD1 (6 bases). Germline assignment: CDR1 SGHRS and CDR2 YFSETQ. The CDR3 covers 15 residues. The V and J ends lost 0 bases and 4 bases respectively, with 10 bases between them. Written as DNA, the CDR3 is TGCGCCAGCAGCTTGGTACAGGGTGGCACCGGGGAGCTGTTTTTT. Its translation is CASSLVQGGTGELFF.